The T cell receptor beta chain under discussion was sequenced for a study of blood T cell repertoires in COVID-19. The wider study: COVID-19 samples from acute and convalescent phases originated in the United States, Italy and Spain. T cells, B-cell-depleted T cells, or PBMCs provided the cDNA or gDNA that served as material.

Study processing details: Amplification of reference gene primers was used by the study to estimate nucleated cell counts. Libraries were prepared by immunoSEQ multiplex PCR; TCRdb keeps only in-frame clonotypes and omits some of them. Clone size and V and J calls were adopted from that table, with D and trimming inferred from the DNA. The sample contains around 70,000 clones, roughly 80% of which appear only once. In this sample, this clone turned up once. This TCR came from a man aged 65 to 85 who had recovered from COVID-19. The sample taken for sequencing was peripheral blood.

The CDR3 loop is CASSQTGTGGNTIYF. CDR3 in DNA: TGTGCCAGCTCACAAACCGGGACAGGGGGAAACACCATATATTTT. The rearrangement joins TRBV18 to TRBJ1-3, with 9 bases that match TRBD1. Germline CDR1 KGHSH, CDR2 LQKENI. The CDR3 is 15 amino acids. V shed 4 bases, J shed 4 bases, and the junction held 5 bases outside the gene matches.